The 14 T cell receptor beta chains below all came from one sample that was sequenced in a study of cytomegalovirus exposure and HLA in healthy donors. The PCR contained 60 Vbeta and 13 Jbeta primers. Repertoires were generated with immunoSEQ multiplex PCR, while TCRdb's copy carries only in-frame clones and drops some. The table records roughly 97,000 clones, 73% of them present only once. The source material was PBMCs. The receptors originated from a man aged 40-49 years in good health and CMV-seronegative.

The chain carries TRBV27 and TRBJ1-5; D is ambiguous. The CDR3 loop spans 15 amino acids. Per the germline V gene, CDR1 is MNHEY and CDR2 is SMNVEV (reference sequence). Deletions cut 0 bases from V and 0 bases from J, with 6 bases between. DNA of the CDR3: TGTGCCAGCAGTTTATCGGCTTATAGCAATCAGCCCCAGCATTTT. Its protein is CASSLSAYSNQPQHF.

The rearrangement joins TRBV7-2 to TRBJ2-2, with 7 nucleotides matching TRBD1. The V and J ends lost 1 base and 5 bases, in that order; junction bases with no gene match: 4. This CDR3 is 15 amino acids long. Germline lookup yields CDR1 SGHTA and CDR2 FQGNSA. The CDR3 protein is CASSLGEQGTGELFF. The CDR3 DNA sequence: TGTGCCAGCAGCTTAGGAGAACAGGGGACCGGGGAGCTGTTTTTT.

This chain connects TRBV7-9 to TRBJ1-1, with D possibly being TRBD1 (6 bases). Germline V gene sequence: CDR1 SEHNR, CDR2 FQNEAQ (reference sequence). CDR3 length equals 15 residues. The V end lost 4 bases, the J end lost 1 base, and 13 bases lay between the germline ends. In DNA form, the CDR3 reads TGTGCCAGCAGCTCTGAGGGGGACGCGAACACTGAAGCTTTCTTT. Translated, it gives CASSSEGDANTEAFF.

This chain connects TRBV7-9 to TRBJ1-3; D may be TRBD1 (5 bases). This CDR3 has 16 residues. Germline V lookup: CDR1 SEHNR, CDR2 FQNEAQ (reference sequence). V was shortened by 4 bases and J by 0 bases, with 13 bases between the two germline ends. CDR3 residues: CASSSPSGGSGNTIYF. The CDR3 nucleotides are TGTGCCAGCAGCTCACCCTCGGGGGGCTCTGGAAACACCATATATTTT.

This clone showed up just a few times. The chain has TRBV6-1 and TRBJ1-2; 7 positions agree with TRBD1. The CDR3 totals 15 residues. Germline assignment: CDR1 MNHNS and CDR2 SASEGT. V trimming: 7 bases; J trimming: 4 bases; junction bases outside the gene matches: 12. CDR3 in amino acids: CASTTRGQSAYGYTF. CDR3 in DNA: TGTGCCAGCACCACACGGGGACAGTCTGCCTATGGCTACACCTTC.

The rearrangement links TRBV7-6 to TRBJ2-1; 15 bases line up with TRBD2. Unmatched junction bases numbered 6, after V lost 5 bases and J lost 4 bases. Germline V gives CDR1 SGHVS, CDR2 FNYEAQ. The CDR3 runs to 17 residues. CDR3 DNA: TGTGCCAGCAGCCAGGGACTAGCGGGGGGTGAATACAATGAGCAGTTCTTC. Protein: CASSQGLAGGEYNEQFF. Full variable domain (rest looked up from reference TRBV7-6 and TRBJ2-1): GAGVSQSPRYKVTKRGQDVALRCDPISGHVSLYWYRQALGQGPEFLTYFNYEAQQDKSGLPNDRFSAERPEGSISTLTIQRTEQRDSAMYRCASSQGLAGGEYNEQFFGPGTRLTVL.

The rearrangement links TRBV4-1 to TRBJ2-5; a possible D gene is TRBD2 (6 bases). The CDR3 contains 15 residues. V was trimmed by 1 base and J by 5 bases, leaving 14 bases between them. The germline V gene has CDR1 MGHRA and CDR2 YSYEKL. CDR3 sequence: CASSQVSGVWETQYF. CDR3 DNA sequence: TGCGCCAGCAGCCAAGTATCGGGGGTGTGGGAGACCCAGTACTTC.

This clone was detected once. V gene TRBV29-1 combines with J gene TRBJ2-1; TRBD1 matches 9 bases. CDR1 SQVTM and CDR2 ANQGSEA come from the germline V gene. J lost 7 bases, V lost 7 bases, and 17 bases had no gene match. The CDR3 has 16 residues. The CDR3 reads CSAAKSGDRVLNEQFF. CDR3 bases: TGCAGCGCCGCGAAATCAGGGGACAGGGTATTAAATGAGCAGTTCTTC.

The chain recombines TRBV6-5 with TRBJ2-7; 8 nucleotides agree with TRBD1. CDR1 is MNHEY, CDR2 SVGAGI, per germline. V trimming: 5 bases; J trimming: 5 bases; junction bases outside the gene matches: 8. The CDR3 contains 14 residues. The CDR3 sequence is CASSATGAHHEQYF. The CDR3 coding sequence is TGTGCCAGCAGTGCGACAGGGGCTCACCACGAGCAGTACTTC.

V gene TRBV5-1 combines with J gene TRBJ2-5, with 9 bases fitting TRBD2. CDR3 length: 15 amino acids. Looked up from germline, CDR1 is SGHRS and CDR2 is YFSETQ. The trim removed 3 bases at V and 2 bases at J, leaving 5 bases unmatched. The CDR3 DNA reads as TGCGCCAGCAGCTCTCCTAGCGGGGCTCAAGAGACCCAGTACTTC. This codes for CASSSPSGAQETQYF.

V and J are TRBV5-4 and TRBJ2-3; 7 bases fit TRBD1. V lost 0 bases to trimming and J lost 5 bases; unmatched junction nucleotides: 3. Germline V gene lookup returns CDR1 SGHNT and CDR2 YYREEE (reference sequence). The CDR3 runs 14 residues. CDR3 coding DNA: TGTGCCAGCAGCTTGGAGGGGGCGCGAGATACGCAGTATTTT. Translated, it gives CASSLEGARDTQYF.

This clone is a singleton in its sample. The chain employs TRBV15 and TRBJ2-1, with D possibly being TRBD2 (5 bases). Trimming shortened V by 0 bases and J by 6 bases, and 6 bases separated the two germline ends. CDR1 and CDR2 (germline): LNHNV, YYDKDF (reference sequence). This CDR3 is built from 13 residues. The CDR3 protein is CATSREAVNEQFF. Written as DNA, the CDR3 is TGTGCCACCAGCAGAGAAGCGGTCAATGAGCAGTTCTTC.

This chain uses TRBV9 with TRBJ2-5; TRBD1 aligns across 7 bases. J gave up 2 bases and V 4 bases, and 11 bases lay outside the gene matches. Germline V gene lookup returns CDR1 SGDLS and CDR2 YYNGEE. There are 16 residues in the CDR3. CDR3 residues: CASSPLSFRGQETQYF. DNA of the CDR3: TGTGCCAGCAGCCCCTTGAGCTTCAGGGGGCAAGAGACCCAGTACTTC.

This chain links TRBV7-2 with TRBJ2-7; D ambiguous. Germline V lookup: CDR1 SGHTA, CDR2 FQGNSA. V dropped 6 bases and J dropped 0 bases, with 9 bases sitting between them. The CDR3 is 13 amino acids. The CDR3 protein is CASSLDSSYEQYF. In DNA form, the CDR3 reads TGTGCCAGCAGTCTCGATAGCTCCTACGAGCAGTACTTC.